The next 22 T cell receptor beta chains were all read from a single sample in a study of cytomegalovirus exposure and HLA in healthy donors. Sequenced by immunoSEQ multiplex PCR; TCRdb stores in-frame clones only, minus some. The sample consists of some 170,000 clones, just under 90% of them appearing once. Sample: PBMCs. Receptors originate from a woman aged 25-40 years in good health and CMV-seronegative.

J is TRBJ1-6 and V is TRBV14, with D unresolved. Trimming shortened V by 1 base and J by 0 bases, and 10 bases separated the two germline ends. Germline V gene lookup returns CDR1 SGHDN and CDR2 FVKESK. The CDR3 totals 17 residues. This CDR3 is CASSQGQILSYNSPLHF. The CDR3 DNA reads as TGTGCCAGCAGCCAAGGGCAGATTCTCTCCTATAATTCACCCCTCCACTTT.

The chain recombines TRBV2 with TRBJ2-7, with a tentative D call TRBD1 (5 bases). Trimming took off 4 bases at V and 0 bases at J, with 10 bases between the two ends. The CDR3 extends over 14 amino acids. From germline, CDR1 is SNHLY and CDR2 FYNNEI. The CDR3 DNA follows: TGTGCCAGCAGTGGGGCAGGGCCCTCCTACGAGCAGTACTTC. As protein: CASSGAGPSYEQYF. The full variable domain, completed using reference TRBV2 and TRBJ2-7, is EPEVTQTPSHQVTQMGQEVILRCVPISNHLYFYWYRQILGQKVEFLVSFYNNEISEKSEIFDDQFSVERPDGSNFTLKIRSTKLEDSAMYFCASSGAGPSYEQYFGPGTRLTVT.

V usage is TRBV6-5 and J usage is TRBJ1-6, with 7 bases that match TRBD1. Germline V gene lookup returns CDR1 MNHEY and CDR2 SVGAGI. CDR3 length: 14 residues. V lost 6 bases, J lost 8 bases, and 7 bases stayed unmatched. DNA for the CDR3: TGTGCCAGCAGAGAGACAGGGCCAGATTCACCCCTCCACTTT. Protein sequence: CASRETGPDSPLHF.

This chain joins TRBV6-5 and TRBJ2-7; TRBD1 is a possible D gene (7 bases). The length of the CDR3 is 15 residues. Germline V gives CDR1 MNHEY, CDR2 SVGAGI. V lost 5 bases and J lost 2, with 16 bases in between. The CDR3 sequence: CASSPLRGAAYEQYF. CDR3 bases: TGTGCCAGCAGTCCACTCAGGGGGGCCGCCTACGAGCAGTACTTC.

The rearrangement uses TRBV30 and TRBJ1-4, with a possible D match to TRBD1 (5 bases). The germline CDR1 and CDR2 sequences are GTSNPN and SVGIG (reference sequence). The CDR3 totals 13 residues. The V end lost 3 bases, the J end lost 5 bases, and 10 bases lay between the germline ends. The CDR3 region has the DNA TGTGCCTGGAGCGCCAGGGTAAATGAAAAACTGTTTTTT. Amino acids: CAWSARVNEKLFF.

This clone was detected once. The chain has TRBV27 and TRBJ1-1; a weak D match, TRBD1 (5 bases). V was cut by 5 bases and J by 7 bases, with 14 bases left in between. This CDR3 has 13 amino acids. Germline V lookup: CDR1 MNHEY, CDR2 SMNVEV (reference sequence). This CDR3 is CASSLTVEYEAFF. CDR3 sequence (DNA): TGTGCCAGCAGTCTGACAGTTGAGTATGAAGCTTTCTTT.

The chain employs TRBV4-1 and TRBJ1-1; TRBD1 agrees at 8 bases. J lost 0 bases, V lost 0 bases, and 6 bases had no gene match. CDR1 is MGHRA and CDR2 is YSYEKL in the germline V gene. The CDR3 length is 17 residues. This CDR3 is CASSQDRSGGLNTEAFF. CDR3 DNA: TGCGCCAGCAGCCAAGATAGGTCAGGGGGCTTGAACACTGAAGCTTTCTTT.

This chain links TRBV5-4 with TRBJ1-1; a possible D gene is TRBD1 (6 bases). The CDR3 runs to 13 residues. Germline V lookup: CDR1 SGHNT, CDR2 YYREEE (reference sequence). The V end was cut by 3 bases, the J end by 7 bases, with 13 bases between. The CDR3 DNA follows: TGTGCCAGCAGCTCCACAGGGAGCCATGAAGCTTTCTTT. Translation gives CASSSTGSHEAFF.

The rearrangement joins TRBV5-1 to TRBJ2-7; 14 bases fit TRBD2. The CDR3 covers 19 residues. Trimming took 4 bases from V and 0 from J; bases not matched to a gene: 12. The germline CDR1 and CDR2 sequences are SGHRS and YFSETQ. The CDR3 sequence: CASSGGLAGGITSSYEQYF. The CDR3 coding sequence is TGCGCCAGCAGCGGAGGACTAGCGGGGGGAATTACTAGCTCCTACGAGCAGTACTTC. Filled out from reference TRBV5-1 and TRBJ2-7, the complete variable domain reads KAGVTQTPRYLIKTRGQQVTLSCSPISGHRSVSWYQQTPGQGLQFLFEYFSETQRNKGNFPGRFSGRQFSNSRSEMNVSTLELGDSALYLCASSGGLAGGITSSYEQYFGPGTRLTVT.

Only a few counts were recorded for this clone. This sequence joins TRBV5-5 and TRBJ1-1; D is undetermined. The CDR3 length is 15 residues. Germline values: CDR1 SGHKS, CDR2 YYEKEE (reference sequence). Trimming stripped 0 bases from V and 1 base from J, with 10 bases between. The CDR3 loop is CASSLVAHWNTEAFF. In DNA form, the CDR3 reads TGTGCCAGCAGCTTGGTAGCACATTGGAACACTGAAGCTTTCTTT.

The chain joins TRBV7-8 to TRBJ2-7, with 8 positions matching TRBD1. The CDR3 contains 15 residues. V shed 4 bases and J 6 bases; nucleotides not matched to a gene: 11. Per germline, CDR1 SGHVS and CDR2 FQNEAQ. The CDR3 DNA reads as TGTGCCAGCAGCTCTAGAGGGACAGGTCTCGGCGAGCAGTACTTC. It encodes CASSSRGTGLGEQYF.

The gene calls are TRBV5-1 and TRBJ2-7, with D perhaps TRBD1 (6 bases). The CDR3 sequence is 13 residues long. Trimming removed 5 bases from V and 5 bases from J, with 14 bases in between. Per the germline V gene, CDR1 is SGHRS and CDR2 is YFSETQ. The CDR3 coding sequence is TGCGCCAGCAGGGGGGCAGGCCCCCACGAGCAGTACTTC. It yields the protein CASRGAGPHEQYF.

This sequence joins TRBV9 and TRBJ1-2; 7 bases fit TRBD1. The V and J ends lost 3 bases and 4 bases, in that order; junction bases with no gene match: 15. Germline values: CDR1 SGDLS, CDR2 YYNGEE. This CDR3 has 17 amino acids. The CDR3 bases are TGTGCCAGCAGCGCCCGGGACAGCGCCCTCGGTAGCTATGGCTACACCTTC. Translated, it gives CASSARDSALGSYGYTF.

Only one count was recorded for this clone. This rearrangement joins TRBV5-1 to TRBJ2-5, with 10 bases fitting TRBD2. Germline V gene data show CDR1 as SGHRS and CDR2 as YFSETQ. This CDR3 region has 17 residues. Germline trimming cut 4 bases from V and 1 base from J; bases unmatched to any gene: 10. The CDR3 region has the DNA TGCGCCAGCAGCGCGGGGGCTCTAGCGGGGGCCCAAGAGACCCAGTACTTC. Protein product: CASSAGALAGAQETQYF.

This clone has a handful of counts. V usage is TRBV6-5 and J usage is TRBJ2-1; perhaps TRBD2 as D (5 bases). Germline assignment: CDR1 MNHEY and CDR2 SVGAGI. V lost 5 bases and J 5 bases, leaving 13 bases between the germline ends. The CDR3 sequence is 14 residues long. The chain's CDR3 is CASSLPGVHNEQFF. CDR3 bases: TGTGCCAGCAGTCTTCCCGGGGTGCACAATGAGCAGTTCTTC.

The chain carries TRBV6-6 and TRBJ1-1, with D perhaps TRBD1 (6 bases). The CDR3 extends over 15 amino acids. CDR1 MNHNY and CDR2 SVGAGI come from the germline V gene (reference sequence). V lost 5 bases and J 6 bases, leaving 19 bases between the germline ends. CDR3 DNA sequence: TGTGCCAGCAGTCTCTCGGGGGGCCTTAGGGCTGAAGCTTTCTTT. Translating gives CASSLSGGLRAEAFF.

The chain couples TRBV2 to TRBJ1-2; tentatively, D is TRBD1 (5 bases). This CDR3 comprises 13 residues. Germline CDR1 is SNHLY and CDR2 is FYNNEI. Trimming pared 5 bases from V and 7 bases from J, leaving 14 bases between. The CDR3 nucleotides read TGTGCCAGCAGTTCCGACAGTATCGGTGGCTACACCTTC. This codes for CASSSDSIGGYTF.

The chain recombines TRBV7-8 with TRBJ1-1, with a possible D match to TRBD1 (5 bases). The CDR3 has 15 amino acids. V lost 5 bases and J lost 5, with 18 bases in between. The V gene's germline CDR1 is SGHVS and CDR2 FQNEAQ. CDR3 in DNA: TGTGCCAGCAGCCCGACTCCCAGACAGTTGACTGAAGCTTTCTTT. As protein: CASSPTPRQLTEAFF.

A single count supports this clone. The rearrangement links TRBV21-1 to TRBJ2-7; TRBD1 was called by the table and not checked on the DNA. TRBV21-1 is assigned pseudogene status. CDR3 length: 17 amino acids. CDR3 in amino acids: CASSKARIRDRGYEQYF. CDR3 coding DNA: TGTGCCAGCAGCAAAGCGCGGATTAGGGACAGGGGGTACGAGCAGTACTTC.

V is TRBV4-2 and J is TRBJ2-7; the D is unclear. The germline V gene encodes CDR1 LGHNA and CDR2 YNFKEQ. With 2 bases removed from V and 1 base from J, the gap between germline ends came to 6 bases. CDR3 length equals 13 residues. DNA of the CDR3: TGTGCCAGCAGCCAATACCGGTCCTACGAGCAGTACTTC. It codes for CASSQYRSYEQYF.

The chain has TRBV7-9 and TRBJ1-1; TRBD1 matches 8 bases. Germline CDR1 is SEHNR and CDR2 is FQNEAQ (reference sequence). Trimming took 5 bases from V and 8 from J; bases not matched to a gene: 1. There are 11 residues in the CDR3. The CDR3 reads CASSRTGEAFF. CDR3 coding DNA: TGTGCCAGCAGCCGGACAGGGGAAGCTTTCTTT.

The gene calls are TRBV5-1 and TRBJ2-7; D possibly corresponds to TRBD2 (7 bases). V was clipped by 4 bases and J by 3 bases, with 20 bases between them. Per the germline V gene, CDR1 is SGHRS and CDR2 is YFSETQ. The CDR3 loop spans 16 amino acids. CDR3 protein: CASSPPLGGADYEQYF. CDR3 nucleotide sequence: TGCGCCAGCAGCCCGCCCCTGGGGGGGGCGGACTACGAGCAGTACTTC.